The 2 T cell receptor beta chains in this list originate from one sample, sequenced in a study of cytomegalovirus exposure and HLA in healthy donors. The PCR ran on 60 Vbeta and 13 Jbeta primers. TCRdb keeps only in-frame clones here, not all; method: immunoSEQ multiplex PCR. The repertoire holds around 200,000 clones, with around 86% as singletons. Sequencing was carried out using PBMCs. Every receptor here comes from a woman in her fifties or sixties in good health and CMV-seropositive.

The chain joins TRBV19 to TRBJ2-7; 8 bases align to TRBD2. This CDR3 has 13 residues. Trimming cost V 5 bases and J 7 bases; bases outside gene matches: 7. Germline assignment: CDR1 LNHDA and CDR2 SQIVND (reference sequence). The CDR3 spells CASSRGGQREQYF. The DNA of the CDR3 is TGTGCCAGTAGTCGGGGGGGCCAGAGGGAGCAGTACTTC.

The chain uses TRBV11-2 and TRBJ2-4; a weak D match, TRBD1 (5 bases). The CDR3 is made up of 17 amino acids. The V end was cut by 2 bases, the J end by 4 bases, with 18 bases between. Germline loops: CDR1 SGHAT, CDR2 FQNNGV. CDR3 DNA sequence: TGTGCCAGCAGCTTAAACCGCGGCAGGGAAACAAAAAACATTCAGTACTTC. Translation gives CASSLNRGRETKNIQYF. The full variable domain, its missing parts supplied by reference TRBV11-2 and TRBJ2-4, is EAGVAQSPRYKIIEKRQSVAFWCNPISGHATLYWYQQILGQGPKLLIQFQNNGVVDDSQLPKDRFSAERLKGVDSTLKIQPAKLEDSAVYLCASSLNRGRETKNIQYFGAGTRLSVL.